This TCR beta chain was identified during a study of beta chain features in type 1 diabetes. Reverse transcription of all isolated RNA meant that expressed TCRB transcripts were sequenced. TCRdb's copy holds only in-frame clones and misses some; the assay was immunoSEQ multiplex PCR. This table holds some 900,000 clones, roughly a sixth found once. Sequencing input: naive CD4+ T cells from blood. This TCR came from a young woman in good health.

CDR3 coding DNA: TGTGCCAGCAGCCAGGGACTGTCTTCCTACAATGAGCAGTTCTTC. Amino acid sequence: CASSQGLSSYNEQFF. The chain is built from TRBV5-4 and TRBJ2-1; the D gene is possibly TRBD2 (6 bases). The CDR3 consists of 15 residues. Trimming stripped 4 bases from V and 1 base from J, with 12 bases between. The germline V gene encodes CDR1 SGHNT and CDR2 YYREEE (reference sequence).